Following are 17 T cell receptor beta chains from one sample sequenced in a study of blood T cell repertoires in COVID-19. TCRdb's copy holds only in-frame clones and misses some; the assay was immunoSEQ multiplex PCR. The sample holds about 220,000 clones, about 84% seen once. The sample consisted of peripheral blood. The receptors were gathered from a human donor in a cohort sampled during active COVID-19.

This chain links TRBV7-6 with TRBJ1-6; 10 bases line up with TRBD1. The CDR3 runs 17 residues. Germline trimming cut 3 bases from V and 8 bases from J; bases unmatched to any gene: 10. Germline V CDR1 and CDR2: SGHVS, FNYEAQ. In DNA form, the CDR3 reads TGTGCCAGCAGCTTTTTTGTGGGACAGGGGTTCTATTCACCCCTCCACTTT. It specifies CASSFFVGQGFYSPLHF.

The CDR3 DNA sequence: TGCGCCAGCAGTTGGACAGGGGGCGATGAGCAGTTCTTC. Translating it yields CASSWTGGDEQFF. The chain employs TRBV5-1 and TRBJ2-1, with 11 bases identical to TRBD1. The CDR3 is 13 residues long. V dropped 5 bases and J dropped 8; count of bases not matched to a gene: 3. CDR1 and CDR2 from the germline V gene are SGHRS and YFSETQ.

This rearrangement joins TRBV5-1 to TRBJ2-6, with D tentatively TRBD2 (5 bases). This CDR3 spans 15 amino acids. Trimming removed 0 bases at V and 2 bases at J, with 6 bases between. Germline V gene lookup returns CDR1 SGHRS and CDR2 YFSETQ. CDR3 sequence reads: CASSLAGAGANVLTF. The CDR3 DNA reads as TGCGCCAGCAGCTTGGCCGGGGCTGGGGCCAACGTCCTGACTTTC.

This clone has ten or more counts. This chain connects TRBV4-1 to TRBJ1-5; a weak D match, TRBD1 (5 bases). The germline V gene encodes CDR1 MGHRA and CDR2 YSYEKL. The length of the CDR3 is 13 residues. Deletions cut 4 bases from V and 8 bases from J, with 12 bases between. CDR3 sequence: CASSPSWGEPQHF. CDR3 nucleotides: TGCGCCAGCAGCCCTAGTTGGGGGGAGCCCCAGCATTTT.

The rearrangement joins TRBV5-1 to TRBJ2-5; 10 bases are shared with TRBD2. Unmatched junction bases numbered 13, after V lost 1 base and J lost 4 bases. Per the germline V gene, CDR1 is SGHRS and CDR2 is YFSETQ. The CDR3 totals 18 residues. The CDR3 DNA reads TGCGCCAGCAGCTTGTTAGGGGCCGGGCTAGCGGGGGCAGAGACCCAGTACTTC. Amino acids: CASSLLGAGLAGAETQYF.

The chain combines TRBV27 with TRBJ2-5; 7 nucleotides align to TRBD2. The CDR3 contains 13 residues. The germline V gene has CDR1 MNHEY and CDR2 SMNVEV (reference sequence). The ends lost 3 bases at V and 4 bases at J; junction bases unmatched: 2. This CDR3 reads CASSLRGSETQYF. The CDR3 DNA reads as TGTGCCAGCAGTTTGCGGGGGTCAGAGACCCAGTACTTC.

The CDR3 region has the DNA TGCAGTGCTAGCCGGGGCGAGCAGTACTTC. The encoded protein is CSASRGEQYF. V is TRBV20-1 and J is TRBJ2-7, with D perhaps matching TRBD2 (5 bases). This CDR3 is 10 amino acids long. V was trimmed by 3 bases and J by 6 bases, leaving 6 bases between them. CDR1 DFQATT and CDR2 SNEGSKA come from the germline V gene (reference sequence).

J is TRBJ1-2 and V is TRBV7-2; D call uncertain. Germline V gives CDR1 SGHTA, CDR2 FQGNSA. The CDR3 sequence is 17 residues long. V was clipped by 2 bases and J by 8 bases, with 24 bases between them. The CDR3 DNA reads TGTGCCAGCAGCTTACGTGTAAGATCGCGGCACGTTGGAGGCTACACCTTC. Translating it yields CASSLRVRSRHVGGYTF.

V and J are TRBV7-8 and TRBJ1-5; TRBD1 matches 8 bases. This CDR3 has 15 amino acids. Germline V gene data show CDR1 as SGHVS and CDR2 as FQNEAQ. V shed 4 bases and J 11 bases; nucleotides not matched to a gene: 13. The CDR3 loop reads CASSWTGRASGSQHF. CDR3 bases: TGTGCCAGCAGCTGGACAGGGAGGGCATCAGGCTCCCAGCATTTT.

This chain connects TRBV7-2 to TRBJ1-3; no firm D call. The germline V and J ends were trimmed by 5 bases and 2 bases, with 10 bases remaining between them. Looked up from germline, CDR1 is SGHTA and CDR2 is FQGNSA. The CDR3 is made up of 14 amino acids. For the CDR3, the DNA is TGTGCCAGCAGCCCCGGGAGGGCTGGAAACACCATATATTTT. Translating it yields CASSPGRAGNTIYF. The whole variable domain, remainder taken from reference TRBV7-2 and TRBJ1-3, is GAGVSQSPSNKVTEKGKDVELRCDPISGHTALYWYRQSLGQGLEFLIYFQGNSAPDKSGLPSDRFSAERTGGSVSTLTIQRTQQEDSAVYLCASSPGRAGNTIYFGEGSWLTVV.

The chain recombines TRBV7-2 with TRBJ1-1; 9 nucleotides match TRBD1. After removal of 5 bases from V and 8 bases from J, the junction contained 21 bases not matched to a gene. Germline V gene lookup returns CDR1 SGHTA and CDR2 FQGNSA. This CDR3 is 18 amino acids long. The CDR3 DNA is TGTGCCAGCAGCCCCATCTGGCGAATGACAGGGGGATTAAGCGAAGCTTTCTTT. Amino acid sequence: CASSPIWRMTGGLSEAFF.

This sequence joins TRBV9 and TRBJ2-1; 10 bases are a match to TRBD2. The CDR3 consists of 15 residues. Germline trimming cut 1 base from V and 5 bases from J; bases unmatched to any gene: 3. Germline CDR1 SGDLS, CDR2 YYNGEE. CDR3 sequence reads: CASSVSGRGNNEQFF. The CDR3 nucleotides are TGTGCCAGCAGCGTAAGCGGGAGGGGAAACAATGAGCAGTTCTTC.

This chain connects TRBV24-1 to TRBJ2-2; D ambiguous. Germline V gene lookup returns CDR1 KGHDR and CDR2 SFDVKD. This CDR3 region has 15 residues. The V gene lost 0 bases and the J gene lost 1 base, with 5 bases spanning the gap. The CDR3 reads CATSDLHGNTGELFF. DNA for the CDR3: TGTGCCACCAGTGATTTGCACGGGAACACCGGGGAGCTGTTTTTT.

The V gene is TRBV11-3, the J gene TRBJ2-5; 7 bases align to TRBD2. The length of the CDR3 is 13 residues. The V gene's germline CDR1 is SGHNT and CDR2 YENEEA. The trim removed 9 bases at V and 3 bases at J, leaving 7 bases unmatched. The CDR3 spells CARPTSLKETQYF. CDR3 in DNA: TGTGCCAGACCGACTAGCTTAAAAGAGACCCAGTACTTC.

This clone was seen more than once but under ten times. The chain has TRBV6-1 and TRBJ1-1; D ambiguous. The CDR3 is 13 residues long. The germline V and J ends were trimmed by 0 bases and 9 bases, with 11 bases remaining between them. Germline V gene lookup returns CDR1 MNHNS and CDR2 SASEGT. The CDR3 reads CASSEAGRNQAFF. CDR3 bases: TGTGCCAGCAGTGAAGCGGGCAGGAACCAAGCTTTCTTT.

This clone has just one count. This chain connects TRBV7-2 to TRBJ1-5, with a possible D match to TRBD1 (6 bases). Germline CDR1 SGHTA, CDR2 FQGNSA. The CDR3 runs 15 residues. V was shortened by 4 bases and J by 5 bases, with 15 bases between the two germline ends. Here the CDR3 DNA reads TGTGCCAGCAGCTCCAGACAGGCGAGAGATCAGCCCCAGCATTTT. As protein: CASSSRQARDQPQHF. The full variable domain, rest sourced from reference TRBV7-2 and TRBJ1-5, is GAGVSQSPSNKVTEKGKDVELRCDPISGHTALYWYRQSLGQGLEFLIYFQGNSAPDKSGLPSDRFSAERTGGSVSTLTIQRTQQEDSAVYLCASSSRQARDQPQHFGDGTRLSIL.

The gene calls are TRBV6-5 and TRBJ1-5; D is possibly TRBD1 (5 bases). CDR3 length: 15 residues. V was clipped by 0 bases and J by 4 bases, with 10 bases between them. Germline V gene sequence: CDR1 MNHEY, CDR2 SVGAGI. CDR3 sequence (DNA): TGTGCCAGCAGTTACTCCAGGGCCCTAAATCAGCCCCAGCATTTT. Translated, it gives CASSYSRALNQPQHF.